The 25 T cell receptor beta chains presented below share a single source sample, sequenced in a study of cytomegalovirus exposure and HLA in healthy donors. It was with 60 Vbeta and 13 Jbeta primers that the PCR ran. Sequencing used immunoSEQ multiplex PCR; TCRdb keeps in-frame clones, though not all of them. The sample yields about 120,000 clones, 81% seen once. Sequencing input: PBMCs. Receptors originate from a woman aged 40 to 50 in good health and CMV-seronegative.

This clone was seen only once. The gene calls are TRBV2 and TRBJ2-5, with a possible D match to TRBD2 (6 bases). TRBJ2-7 explains the end of the DNA better; the J call may be wrong. Germline V gene sequence: CDR1 SNHLY, CDR2 FYNNEI. This CDR3 has 13 amino acids. Here the CDR3 reads CASNDGSSYEQYF. As DNA, the CDR3 is TGTGCCAGCAATGACGGGAGCTCCTACGAGCAGTACTTC.

V usage is TRBV11-2 and J usage is TRBJ2-7, with D possibly matching TRBD1 (5 bases). This CDR3 has 13 residues. The V gene's germline CDR1 is SGHAT and CDR2 FQNNGV. The V end was cut by 7 bases, the J end by 7 bases, with 17 bases between. This CDR3 is CASNPSGIGEQYF. CDR3 sequence (DNA): TGTGCCAGCAACCCCTCAGGGATTGGGGAGCAGTACTTC.

This clone was observed a handful of times. CDR3 coding DNA: TGTGCCAGCACGGGGGGGGGCTATGGCTACACCTTC. This encodes CASTGGGYGYTF. The chain joins TRBV2 to TRBJ1-2; D possibly corresponds to TRBD1 (5 bases). This CDR3 contains 12 residues. V lost 7 bases, J lost 4 bases, and 10 bases lay in between. Germline-derived CDR1 and CDR2 are SNHLY and FYNNEI.

V and J are TRBV9 and TRBJ2-3; possibly TRBD2 for D (6 bases). V was shortened by 0 bases and J by 4 bases, with 21 bases between the two germline ends. The CDR3 is made up of 18 amino acids. Germline V lookup: CDR1 SGDLS, CDR2 YYNGEE. The CDR3: CASSVGEEVGGLSDTQYF. The CDR3 coding sequence is TGTGCCAGCAGCGTAGGTGAGGAAGTGGGGGGTTTATCAGATACGCAGTATTTT.

The V and J genes are TRBV5-1 and TRBJ2-1, with 10 nucleotides matching TRBD2. Trimming removed 1 base from V and 0 bases from J; junction bases left unmatched: 1. This CDR3 contains 16 residues. The germline V gene has CDR1 SGHRS and CDR2 YFSETQ. The DNA for the CDR3 is TGCGCCAGCAGCTTGACTAGCGGGAACTCCTACAATGAGCAGTTCTTC. It is translated as CASSLTSGNSYNEQFF. Using reference TRBV5-1 and TRBJ2-1 for the parts outside the CDR3, the full variable domain is KAGVTQTPRYLIKTRGQQVTLSCSPISGHRSVSWYQQTPGQGLQFLFEYFSETQRNKGNFPGRFSGRQFSNSRSEMNVSTLELGDSALYLCASSLTSGNSYNEQFFGPGTRLTVL.

The gene calls are TRBV7-2 and TRBJ2-1; 7 positions agree with TRBD2. The ends lost 2 bases at V and 6 bases at J; junction bases unmatched: 10. The CDR3 spans 16 residues. CDR1 and CDR2 (germline): SGHTA, FQGNSA. The CDR3 protein is CASSLWASGGPNEQFF. The CDR3 DNA follows: TGTGCCAGCAGCTTATGGGCTAGCGGAGGGCCCAATGAGCAGTTCTTC.

V gene TRBV30 combines with J gene TRBJ1-5, with D perhaps TRBD1 (5 bases). V lost 1 base, J lost 8 bases, and 12 bases lay in between. Per the germline V gene, CDR1 is GTSNPN and CDR2 is SVGIG (reference sequence). This CDR3 is built from 13 residues. The CDR3 here is CAWSEGHSEPQHF. CDR3 bases: TGTGCCTGGAGTGAGGGGCATTCTGAGCCCCAGCATTTT. Using reference TRBV30 and TRBJ1-5 for the parts outside the CDR3, the full variable domain is SQTIHQWPATLVQPVGSPLSLECTVEGTSNPNLYWYRQAAGRGLQLLFYSVGIGQISSEVPQNLSASRPQDRQFILSSKKLLLSDSGFYLCAWSEGHSEPQHFGDGTRLSIL.

This clone has a handful of counts. The chain is built from TRBV30 and TRBJ1-1, with D perhaps TRBD1 (5 bases). This CDR3 is 12 amino acids long. Germline CDR1 reads GTSNPN; CDR2 reads SVGIG (reference sequence). Trimming stripped 0 bases from V and 4 bases from J, with 6 bases between. CDR3 coding DNA: TGTGCCTGGAGTGTGGGGCGCACTGAAGCTTTCTTT. Protein: CAWSVGRTEAFF.

The chain couples TRBV11-2 to TRBJ2-3; perhaps TRBD2 as D (5 bases). CDR3 length: 15 residues. V was pared by 1 base and J by 1 base, with 9 bases between. CDR1 and CDR2 from the germline V gene are SGHAT and FQNNGV. The CDR3 DNA reads TGTGCCAGCAGCTTAGGGGTCGGGGGCACAGATACGCAGTATTTT. It yields the protein CASSLGVGGTDTQYF.

The J gene is TRBJ1-2, the V gene TRBV15; 11 positions agree with TRBD1. The CDR3 spans 17 residues. V gave up 1 base and J gave up 3 bases; unmatched junction bases: 7. Germline V lookup: CDR1 LNHNV, CDR2 YYDKDF (reference sequence). This CDR3 reads CATSRGKTGQGDYGYTF. DNA for the CDR3: TGTGCCACCAGCAGAGGCAAGACGGGACAGGGGGACTATGGCTACACCTTC.

This clone came up once. The chain is built from TRBV7-6 and TRBJ1-1, with D possibly matching TRBD1 (5 bases). V dropped 5 bases and J dropped 0 bases, with 10 bases sitting between them. The CDR3 is 14 residues long. Per the germline V gene, CDR1 is SGHVS and CDR2 is FNYEAQ. The CDR3 region is CASSPRQLNTEAFF. CDR3 bases: TGTGCCAGCAGCCCCCGACAGCTGAACACTGAAGCTTTCTTT.

The V and J genes are TRBV11-2 and TRBJ2-5; D perhaps matches TRBD1 (8 bases). CDR3 length equals 14 residues. Per the germline V gene, CDR1 is SGHAT and CDR2 is FQNNGV. Trimming pared 5 bases from V and 5 bases from J, leaving 15 bases between. CDR3 sequence reads: CASSPGQGGETQYF. The CDR3 DNA sequence: TGTGCCAGCAGCCCAGGACAGGGAGGGGAGACCCAGTACTTC.

The J gene is TRBJ1-1, the V gene TRBV28, with D perhaps matching TRBD1 (5 bases). The CDR3 length is 13 residues. The ends were cut back, 3 bases at V and 4 bases at J, with 9 bases in the middle. The germline gives CDR1 MDHEN, CDR2 SYDVKM. CDR3 sequence: CASSFGGGTEAFF. The CDR3 DNA sequence: TGTGCCAGCAGTTTCGGGGGGGGCACTGAAGCTTTCTTT.

The chain has TRBV2 and TRBJ2-7; TRBD1 might be the D (5 bases). Trimming took off 2 bases at V and 0 bases at J, with 8 bases between the two ends. Germline CDR1 and CDR2: SNHLY and FYNNEI. The CDR3 length is 14 residues. The CDR3 nucleotides read TGTGCCAGCAGTGAACAGGGCAGCTCCTACGAGCAGTACTTC. It specifies CASSEQGSSYEQYF.

The chain combines TRBV27 with TRBJ2-7, with 8 nucleotides matching TRBD1. The CDR3 is 14 residues long. With 6 bases clipped from V and 6 bases from J, the junction kept 10 bases outside the gene matches. Germline assignment: CDR1 MNHEY and CDR2 SMNVEV (reference sequence). DNA of the CDR3: TGTGCCAGCAGCCAAAACCCGACAGGGGCCGAGCAGTACTTC. It codes for CASSQNPTGAEQYF.

This rearrangement joins TRBV27 to TRBJ2-7, with a weak D call TRBD1 (7 bases). The CDR3 consists of 15 residues. Germline V gene sequence: CDR1 MNHEY, CDR2 SMNVEV (reference sequence). The ends were cut back, 5 bases at V and 5 bases at J, with 19 bases in the middle. The CDR3 DNA reads as TGTGCCAGCAGTCCCCCGGGGGACAGTCATCACGAGCAGTACTTC. This encodes CASSPPGDSHHEQYF.

This chain uses TRBV18 with TRBJ1-5; D remains ambiguous. The V end lost 3 bases, the J end lost 5 bases, and 5 bases lay between the germline ends. This CDR3 contains 12 residues. CDR1 is KGHSH, CDR2 LQKENI, per germline. In DNA form, the CDR3 reads TGTGCCAGCTCACCCGGGGATCAGCCCCAGCATTTT. Translation gives CASSPGDQPQHF. Complete variable domain (other parts from reference TRBV18 and TRBJ1-5): NAGVMQNPRHLVRRRGQEARLRCSPMKGHSHVYWYRQLPEEGLKFMVYLQKENIIDESGMPKERFSAEFPKEGPSILRIQQVVRGDSAAYFCASSPGDQPQHFGDGTRLSIL.

The chain combines TRBV30 with TRBJ1-1; TRBD1 is a possible D gene (5 bases). The ends were cut back, 5 bases at V and 0 bases at J, with 10 bases in the middle. The CDR3 totals 13 residues. The germline gives CDR1 GTSNPN, CDR2 SVGIG (reference sequence). The CDR3 bases are TGTGCCTGGGGGCTGGGGCTGAACACTGAAGCTTTCTTT. Translation gives CAWGLGLNTEAFF.

The J gene is TRBJ1-3, the V gene TRBV9; 11 bases align to TRBD1. Germline V gives CDR1 SGDLS, CDR2 YYNGEE. V was pared by 3 bases and J by 4 bases, with 3 bases of the junction left unmatched. This CDR3 spans 15 amino acids. CDR3 DNA sequence: TGTGCCAGCAGCGCAGGACAGGGGGCCGGAAACACCATATATTTT. This translates into CASSAGQGAGNTIYF.

The V gene is TRBV10-1, the J gene TRBJ2-3; D call uncertain. The germline gives CDR1 WNHNN, CDR2 SYGVQD (reference sequence). V lost 3 bases and J lost 1, with 11 bases in between. This CDR3 has 15 amino acids. The CDR3 DNA reads TGCGCCAGCAGTGATCCCTCCTCTGGCACAGATACGCAGTATTTT. It is translated as CASSDPSSGTDTQYF.

The V and J genes are TRBV5-1 and TRBJ1-6; 8 bases map to TRBD1. Germline CDR1 and CDR2: SGHRS and YFSETQ. V was pared by 4 bases and J by 9 bases, with 12 bases of the junction left unmatched. The CDR3 loop spans 16 amino acids. The CDR3 here is CASSPNTGGTSSPLHF. The CDR3 nucleotides read TGCGCCAGCAGCCCTAACACAGGGGGGACGAGTTCACCCCTCCACTTT. The whole variable domain, filled in from reference TRBV5-1 and TRBJ1-6, reads KAGVTQTPRYLIKTRGQQVTLSCSPISGHRSVSWYQQTPGQGLQFLFEYFSETQRNKGNFPGRFSGRQFSNSRSEMNVSTLELGDSALYLCASSPNTGGTSSPLHFGNGTRLTVT.

This clone occurred once. The chain couples TRBV4-1 to TRBJ2-1; 13 nucleotides match TRBD2. V gave up 5 bases and J gave up 9 bases; unmatched junction bases: 13. Germline lookup yields CDR1 MGHRA and CDR2 YSYEKL. The CDR3 extends over 17 amino acids. CDR3: CASSGRTSGSRIGEQFF. The CDR3 DNA reads as TGCGCCAGCAGCGGTAGGACTAGCGGGAGTAGGATCGGTGAGCAGTTCTTC.

The rearrangement uses TRBV5-4 and TRBJ2-7; maybe TRBD2 (5 bases). The CDR3 spans 13 residues. CDR1 and CDR2 from the germline V gene are SGHNT and YYREEE (reference sequence). The V and J ends lost 6 bases and 3 bases respectively, with 13 bases between them. The CDR3 protein is CASTVRGGYEQYF. CDR3 nucleotides: TGTGCCAGCACCGTTCGAGGAGGCTACGAGCAGTACTTC.

CDR3 sequence reads: CASTETPGSYTEAFF. The CDR3 DNA follows: TGTGCCAGCACCGAAACCCCGGGTAGCTACACTGAAGCTTTCTTT. The genes are TRBV6-1 and TRBJ1-1, with D hard to call. Trimming removed 7 bases at V and 3 bases at J, with 18 bases between. The CDR3 contains 15 residues. Germline V gene sequence: CDR1 MNHNS, CDR2 SASEGT.

This sequence joins TRBV5-1 and TRBJ2-7; TRBD2 matches at 7 bases. V shed 5 bases, J shed 4 bases, and the junction held 3 bases outside the gene matches. Germline CDR1 is SGHRS and CDR2 is YFSETQ. This CDR3 comprises 12 residues. The DNA of the CDR3 is TGCGCCAGCAGTGCGGGGGAGTACGAGCAGTACTTC. This encodes CASSAGEYEQYF.